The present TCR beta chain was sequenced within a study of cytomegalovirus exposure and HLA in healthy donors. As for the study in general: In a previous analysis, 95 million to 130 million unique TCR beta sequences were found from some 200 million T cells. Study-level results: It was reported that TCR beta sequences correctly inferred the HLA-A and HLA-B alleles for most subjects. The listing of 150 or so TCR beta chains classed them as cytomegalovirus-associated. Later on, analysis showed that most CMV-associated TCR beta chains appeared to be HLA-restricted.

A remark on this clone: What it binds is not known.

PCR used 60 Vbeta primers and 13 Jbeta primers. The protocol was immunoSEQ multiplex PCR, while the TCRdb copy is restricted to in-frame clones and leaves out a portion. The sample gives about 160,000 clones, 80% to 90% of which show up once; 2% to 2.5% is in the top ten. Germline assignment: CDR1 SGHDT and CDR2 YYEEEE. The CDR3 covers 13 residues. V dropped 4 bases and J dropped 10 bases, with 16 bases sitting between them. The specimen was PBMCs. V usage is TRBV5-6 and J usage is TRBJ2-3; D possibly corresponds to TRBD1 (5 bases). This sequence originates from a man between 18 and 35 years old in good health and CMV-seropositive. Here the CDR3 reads CASSPEVLGPQYF. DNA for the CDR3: TGTGCCAGCAGCCCTGAGGTACTGGGGCCGCAGTATTTT.